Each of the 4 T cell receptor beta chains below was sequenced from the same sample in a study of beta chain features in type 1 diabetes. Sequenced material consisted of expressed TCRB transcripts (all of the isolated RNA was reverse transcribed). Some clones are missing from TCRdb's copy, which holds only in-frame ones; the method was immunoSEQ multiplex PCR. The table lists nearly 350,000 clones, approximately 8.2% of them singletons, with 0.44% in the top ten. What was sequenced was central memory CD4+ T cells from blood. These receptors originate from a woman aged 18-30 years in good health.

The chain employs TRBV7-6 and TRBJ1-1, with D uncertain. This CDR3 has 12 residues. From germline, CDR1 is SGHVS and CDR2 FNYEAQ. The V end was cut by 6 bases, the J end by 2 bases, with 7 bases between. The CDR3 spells CASSDANTEAFF. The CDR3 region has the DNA TGTGCCAGCAGTGACGCAAACACTGAAGCTTTCTTT.

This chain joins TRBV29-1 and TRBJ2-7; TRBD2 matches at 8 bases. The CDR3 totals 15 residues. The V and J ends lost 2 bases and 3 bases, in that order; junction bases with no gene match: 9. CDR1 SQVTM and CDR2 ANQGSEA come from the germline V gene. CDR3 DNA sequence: TGCAGCGTTGAATTCTCGGGAGGGGGAGGCTACGAGCAGTACTTC. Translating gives CSVEFSGGGGYEQYF.

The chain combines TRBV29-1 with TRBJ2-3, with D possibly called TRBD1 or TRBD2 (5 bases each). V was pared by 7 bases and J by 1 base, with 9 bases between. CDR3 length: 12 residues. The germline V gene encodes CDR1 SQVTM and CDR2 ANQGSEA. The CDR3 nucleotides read TGCAGCGGAGGGGCAGGCACAGATACGCAGTATTTT. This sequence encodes CSGGAGTDTQYF.

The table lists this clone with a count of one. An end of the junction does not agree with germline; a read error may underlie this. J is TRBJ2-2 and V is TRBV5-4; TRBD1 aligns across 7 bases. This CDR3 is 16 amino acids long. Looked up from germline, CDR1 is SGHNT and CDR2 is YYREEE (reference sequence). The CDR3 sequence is CASSQADRSNTGELFF. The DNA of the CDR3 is TGCGCCAGCAGCCAAGCGGACAGGTCGAACACCGGGGAGCTGTTTTTT.